Listed below are T cell receptor beta chains from one sample, sequenced in a study of blood T cell repertoires in COVID-19. Profiling relied on immunoSEQ multiplex PCR, and the TCRdb table lists in-frame clones only, not all of them. This sample has hundreds of thousands of clones, with 70% to 90% found just once. Sequenced input: peripheral blood. The receptors were sampled from a woman in her thirties with active or convalescent COVID-19. Each CDR3 is given with its conserved first and last residue. Fields, in order: V gene, clone size, D gene, J gene, CDR3 DNA, CDR3 protein. A D gene is named only where the DNA matches it firmly. For some rows the clone size is stated as once, few or many, or as a class when expanded; others skip it.

v_gene: TRBV6-1
abundance: -
d_gene: TRBD1
j_gene: TRBJ2-1
CDR3nt: TGTGCCAGCAGTGAAGTGGGGGACAGGCCTGGGTTCTTC
CDR3aa: CASSEVGDRPGFF

v_gene: TRBV5-1
abundance: once
d_gene: -
j_gene: TRBJ2-7
CDR3nt: TGCGCCAGCAGCTTTGACAAGGCCTACGAGCAGTACTTC
CDR3aa: CASSFDKAYEQYF

v_gene: TRBV23-1
abundance: -
d_gene: TRBD1
j_gene: TRBJ1-2
CDR3nt: TGCGCCAGCAGTCCCTTCTACTTGGACAGGGGGCTGATCTATGGCTACACCTTC
CDR3aa: CASSPFYLDRGLIYGYTF

v_gene: TRBV29-1
abundance: -
d_gene: -
j_gene: TRBJ1-2
CDR3nt: TGCAGCGTCGACCAGGGGAACTATGGCTACACCTTC
CDR3aa: CSVDQGNYGYTF

v_gene: TRBV7-9
abundance: -
d_gene: -
j_gene: TRBJ2-2
CDR3nt: TGTGCCAGCAGCTTAAAGATGAGGGCGGAGAACACCGGGGAGCTGTTTTTT
CDR3aa: CASSLKMRAENTGELFF

v_gene: TRBV6-1
abundance: -
d_gene: TRBD1
j_gene: TRBJ1-1
CDR3nt: TGTGCCAGCAGTGAAGGAACGGACAGGGGACCTTTCTTT
CDR3aa: CASSEGTDRGPFF

v_gene: TRBV2
abundance: -
d_gene: -
j_gene: TRBJ1-3
CDR3nt: TGTGCCAGCAGGCGAACAGACTCTGGAAACACCATATATTTT
CDR3aa: CASRRTDSGNTIYF

v_gene: TRBV3-1/TRBV3-2
abundance: -
d_gene: TRBD1
j_gene: TRBJ1-1
CDR3nt: TGTGCCAGCAGCTTTGACAGGGAGAACACTGAAGCTTTCTTT
CDR3aa: CASSFDRENTEAFF

v_gene: TRBV6-8
abundance: -
d_gene: TRBD2
j_gene: TRBJ2-5
CDR3nt: TGTGCCAGCAGTTTAGCCTCGGGACTAGCGTGGGAGACCCAGTACTTC
CDR3aa: CASSLASGLAWETQYF

v_gene: TRBV30
abundance: once
d_gene: -
j_gene: TRBJ2-7
CDR3nt: TGTGCCTGGAGCGTCTCCTACGAGCAGTACTTC
CDR3aa: CAWSVSYEQYF

v_gene: TRBV9
abundance: -
d_gene: -
j_gene: TRBJ2-1
CDR3nt: TGTGCCAGCAGCGTAGGTAGCGAAAGTTACAATGAGCAGTTCTTC
CDR3aa: CASSVGSESYNEQFF

v_gene: TRBV13
abundance: -
d_gene: -
j_gene: TRBJ1-1
CDR3nt: TGTGCCAGCAGCATACCCCAGGTTGGAGGGAACACTGAAGCTTTCTTT
CDR3aa: CASSIPQVGGNTEAFF

v_gene: TRBV3-1/TRBV3-2
abundance: many
d_gene: TRBD2
j_gene: TRBJ2-2
CDR3nt: TGTGCCAGCAGCCCTCCGGGGCTAGCGGGGGGCGCGTACACCGGGGAGCTGTTTTTT
CDR3aa: CASSPPGLAGGAYTGELFF

v_gene: TRBV11-2
abundance: -
d_gene: TRBD1
j_gene: TRBJ1-1
CDR3nt: TGTGCCAGCAGCCCCGACAGGGGATGGACTGAAGCTTTCTTT
CDR3aa: CASSPDRGWTEAFF

v_gene: TRBV5-1
abundance: -
d_gene: TRBD1
j_gene: TRBJ1-5
CDR3nt: TGCGCCAGCAGCCCGACAGGGACCAATCAGCCCCAGCATTTT
CDR3aa: CASSPTGTNQPQHF

v_gene: TRBV4-2
abundance: -
d_gene: -
j_gene: TRBJ2-5
CDR3nt: TGTGCCAGCAGCCAACTAGCCCAGGAGACCCAGTACTTC
CDR3aa: CASSQLAQETQYF

v_gene: TRBV6-1
abundance: -
d_gene: -
j_gene: TRBJ1-6
CDR3nt: TGTGCCAGCAGTGCGACCTCGGGACAATTAAATTCACCCCTCCACTTT
CDR3aa: CASSATSGQLNSPLHF

v_gene: TRBV6-5
abundance: once
d_gene: -
j_gene: TRBJ1-3
CDR3nt: TGTGCCAGCAGTTACGAATTGGAGCCTCGGGGAAACACCATATATTTT
CDR3aa: CASSYELEPRGNTIYF

v_gene: TRBV7-2
abundance: -
d_gene: -
j_gene: TRBJ1-3
CDR3nt: TGTGCCAGCAGCTTCACAGGGACCCGAAGCTCTGGAAACACCATATATTTT
CDR3aa: CASSFTGTRSSGNTIYF

v_gene: TRBV18
abundance: -
d_gene: TRBD1
j_gene: TRBJ1-1
CDR3nt: TGTGCCAGCTCAGCCGGGACAGGGCCTGGGGGCACTGAAGCTTTCTTT
CDR3aa: CASSAGTGPGGTEAFF